The 15 T cell receptor beta chains below come from one sample, sequenced in a study of neurological immune-mediated disorders. TCRdb analysed the 5' RACE reads with MiXCR anew, one entry per CDR3 protein. This table holds 110,000 or so distinct CDR3 sequences, approximately 3.2% found once. Sequencing used PBMCs. The receptor source for this set is a woman in her twenties or thirties with multiple sclerosis.

This clonotype was found many times. This sequence joins TRBV4-3 and TRBJ2-5, with D perhaps TRBD1 (5 bases). CDR1 and CDR2 (germline): LGHNA, YSLEER. Trimming cost V 4 bases and J 5 bases, with 11 bases left between them. This CDR3 is built from 13 residues. The CDR3, as DNA: TGCGCCAGCAGCCCGCGGTCAGGGGAGACCCAGTACTTC. The encoded protein is CASSPRSGETQYF.

This clonotype was counted many times. This sequence joins TRBV7-6 and TRBJ2-2; TRBD1 agrees at 12 bases. This CDR3 has 19 residues. Trimming cost V 2 bases and J 5 bases; bases outside gene matches: 12. The germline V gene has CDR1 SGHVS and CDR2 FNYEAQ. This CDR3 reads CASSLTPGQGAQKTGELFF. The DNA of the CDR3 is TGTGCCAGCAGCTTAACACCGGGACAGGGGGCGCAAAAAACCGGGGAGCTGTTTTTT.

This clonotype was recorded at least ten times. The rearrangement uses TRBV27 and TRBJ2-2; D is perhaps TRBD1 (5 bases). The CDR3 is 15 amino acids. Trimming removed 9 bases at V and 2 bases at J, with 16 bases between. CDR1 and CDR2 (germline): MNHEY, SMNVEV (reference sequence). CDR3 sequence reads: CASGFQGYNTGELFF. In nucleotides, the CDR3 is TGTGCCAGTGGATTCCAGGGTTACAACACCGGGGAGCTGTTTTTT.

This clonotype was counted many times. V usage is TRBV14 and J usage is TRBJ1-1; no clear D gene. In germline, CDR1 is SGHDN, CDR2 FVKESK. The CDR3 has 13 residues. Trimming cost V 2 bases and J 4 bases, with 8 bases left between them. The CDR3 DNA reads as TGTGCCAGCAGCCAACAGCCAACCACTGAAGCTTTCTTT. As protein: CASSQQPTTEAFF.

This clonotype was seen many times. The chain recombines TRBV3-1 with TRBJ2-2; the D is unclear. CDR3 length: 18 residues. Germline V lookup: CDR1 LGHDT, CDR2 YNNKEL (reference sequence). With 1 base removed from V and 1 base from J, the gap between germline ends came to 16 bases. The CDR3 DNA follows: TGTGCCAGCAGCCAAGTTTCTGGGGTCCCCGAGAACACCGGGGAGCTGTTTTTT. Translation: CASSQVSGVPENTGELFF.

This clonotype was counted ten times or more. The V gene is TRBV29-1, the J gene TRBJ1-2; a weak D match, TRBD1 (5 bases). Trimming took 2 bases from V and 1 from J, leaving 17 bases between them. Germline CDR1 is SQVTM and CDR2 is ANQGSEA. The CDR3 length is 16 residues. The CDR3 spells CSVEFRPGLDNYGYTF. Here the CDR3 DNA reads TGCAGCGTTGAATTTCGACCGGGGCTTGATAACTATGGCTACACCTTC.

This clonotype was observed at least ten times. J is TRBJ1-2 and V is TRBV4-1; D gene ambiguous. This CDR3 has 15 residues. The germline V gene has CDR1 MGHRA and CDR2 YSYEKL. V shed 1 base and J shed 2 bases, with 11 bases lying between them. The CDR3 bases are TGCGCCAGCAGCCAAGGACTGGACGGGAACTATGGCTACACCTTC. This codes for CASSQGLDGNYGYTF.

The table lists this clonotype with many counts. The chain has TRBV27 and TRBJ2-7; D unresolved. Looked up from germline, CDR1 is MNHEY and CDR2 is SMNVEV (reference sequence). Between the trimmed V and J ends, which lost 4 bases and 2 bases, there was a span of 15 bases. This CDR3 contains 15 residues. The CDR3 sequence is CASSYKDAGTYEQYF. The DNA of the CDR3 is TGTGCCAGCAGTTATAAGGACGCTGGAACCTACGAGCAGTACTTC.

This clonotype was counted many times. The chain joins TRBV20-1 to TRBJ1-2, with TRBD1 as a possible D gene (5 bases). The length of the CDR3 is 15 residues. V dropped 5 bases and J dropped 3 bases, with 19 bases sitting between them. The V gene's germline CDR1 is DFQATT and CDR2 SNEGSKA (reference sequence). The CDR3 protein is CSAPPFQQADYGYTF. The DNA of the CDR3 is TGCAGTGCTCCCCCATTTCAACAGGCGGACTATGGCTACACCTTC.

This clonotype was counted ten times or more. The chain couples TRBV20-1 to TRBJ2-7; no firm D call. This CDR3 comprises 11 residues. V gave up 6 bases and J gave up 3 bases, with 9 bases separating them. Germline CDR1 is DFQATT and CDR2 is SNEGSKA (reference sequence). The CDR3: CSAPIGYEQYF. Written as DNA, the CDR3 is TGCAGTGCCCCCATTGGCTACGAGCAGTACTTC.

This clonotype was seen at least ten times. The J gene is TRBJ1-6, the V gene TRBV7-2; TRBD1 aligns across 9 bases. Germline V gene lookup returns CDR1 SGHTA and CDR2 FQGNSA. The ends lost 5 bases at V and 9 bases at J; junction bases unmatched: 11. There are 16 residues in the CDR3. CDR3 nucleotides: TGTGCCAGCAGCCCCAGAGGACAGGGGATGGCTTCACCCCTCCACTTT. Its protein product is CASSPRGQGMASPLHF. Full variable domain (outside the CDR3, taken from reference TRBV7-2 and TRBJ1-6): GAGVSQSPSNKVTEKGKDVELRCDPISGHTALYWYRQSLGQGLEFLIYFQGNSAPDKSGLPSDRFSAERTGGSVSTLTIQRTQQEDSAVYLCASSPRGQGMASPLHFGNGTRLTVT.

Only a few counts were recorded for this clonotype. This chain connects TRBV11-2 to TRBJ2-7; tentatively, D is TRBD2 (6 bases). CDR1 SGHAT and CDR2 FQNNGV come from the germline V gene. This CDR3 has 14 amino acids. V was shortened by 4 bases and J by 3 bases, with 13 bases between the two germline ends. In DNA, the CDR3 is TGTGCCAGCAGCTCTGGACTAACACTCTACGAGCAGTACTTC. Residues: CASSSGLTLYEQYF.

The sample holds many counts of this clonotype. This chain links TRBV5-6 with TRBJ2-1; D not resolved. From germline, CDR1 is SGHDT and CDR2 YYEEEE. The CDR3 has 13 amino acids. Trimming cost V 1 base and J 4 bases, with 6 bases left between them. The CDR3 nucleotides are TGTGCCAGCAGCTTGTCGGGTTACAATGAGCAGTTCTTC. This sequence encodes CASSLSGYNEQFF.

The chain carries TRBV4-3 and TRBJ2-7, with no clear D. The CDR3 is 17 residues long. Germline values: CDR1 LGHNA, CDR2 YSLEER. V was trimmed by 0 bases and J by 0 bases, leaving 15 bases between them. The CDR3 here is CASSQDYETESSYEQYF. The CDR3 nucleotides read TGCGCCAGCAGCCAAGATTATGAGACTGAGAGCTCCTACGAGCAGTACTTC.

This clonotype has ten or more counts. V is TRBV20-1 and J is TRBJ2-7; tentatively, D is TRBD2 (7 bases). The V gene's germline CDR1 is DFQATT and CDR2 SNEGSKA (reference sequence). With 5 bases removed from V and 3 bases from J, the gap between germline ends came to 32 bases. This CDR3 spans 19 amino acids. This CDR3 is CSAHSGGSGVRYSGYEQYF. The CDR3 nucleotides are TGCAGTGCTCACTCGGGGGGATCAGGGGTACGGTATTCCGGCTACGAGCAGTACTTC.